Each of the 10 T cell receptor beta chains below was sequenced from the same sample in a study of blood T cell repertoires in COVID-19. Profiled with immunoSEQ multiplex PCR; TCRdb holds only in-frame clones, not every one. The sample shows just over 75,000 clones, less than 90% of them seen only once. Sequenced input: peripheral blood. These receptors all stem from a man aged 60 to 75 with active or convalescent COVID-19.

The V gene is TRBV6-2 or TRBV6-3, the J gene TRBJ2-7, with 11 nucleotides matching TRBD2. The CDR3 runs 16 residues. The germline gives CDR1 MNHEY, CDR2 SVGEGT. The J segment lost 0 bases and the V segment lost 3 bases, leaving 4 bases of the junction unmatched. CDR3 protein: CASSYSGGDTSYEQYF. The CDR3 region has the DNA TGTGCCAGCAGTTATAGCGGGGGGGATACCTCCTACGAGCAGTACTTC.

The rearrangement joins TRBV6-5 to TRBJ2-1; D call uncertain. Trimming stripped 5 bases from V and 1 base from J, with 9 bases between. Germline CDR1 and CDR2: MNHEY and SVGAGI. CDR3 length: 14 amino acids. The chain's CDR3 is CASSITESYNEQFF. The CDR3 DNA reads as TGTGCCAGCAGTATAACTGAATCCTACAATGAGCAGTTCTTC.

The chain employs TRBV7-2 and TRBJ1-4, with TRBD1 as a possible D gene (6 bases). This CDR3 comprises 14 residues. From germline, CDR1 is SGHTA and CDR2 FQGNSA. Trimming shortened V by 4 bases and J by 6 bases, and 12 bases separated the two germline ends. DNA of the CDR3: TGTGCCAGCAGCTACAGGGTCGGTGATGAAAAACTGTTTTTT. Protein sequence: CASSYRVGDEKLFF.

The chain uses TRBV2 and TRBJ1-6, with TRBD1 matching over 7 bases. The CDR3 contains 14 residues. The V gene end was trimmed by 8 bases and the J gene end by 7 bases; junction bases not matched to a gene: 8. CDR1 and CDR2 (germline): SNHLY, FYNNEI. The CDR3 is CASVPTGWNSPLHF. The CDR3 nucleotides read TGTGCCAGCGTACCGACAGGGTGGAATTCACCCCTCCACTTT.

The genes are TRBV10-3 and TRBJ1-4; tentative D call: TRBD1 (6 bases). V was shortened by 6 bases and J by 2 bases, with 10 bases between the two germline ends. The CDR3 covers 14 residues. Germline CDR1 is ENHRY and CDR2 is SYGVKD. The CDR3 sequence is CAIRPGATNEKLFF. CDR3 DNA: TGTGCCATCAGGCCAGGGGCGACTAATGAAAAACTGTTTTTT.

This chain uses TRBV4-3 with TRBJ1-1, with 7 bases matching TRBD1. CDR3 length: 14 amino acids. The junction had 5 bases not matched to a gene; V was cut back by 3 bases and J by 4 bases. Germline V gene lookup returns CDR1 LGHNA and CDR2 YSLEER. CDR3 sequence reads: CASSHGTVSTEAFF. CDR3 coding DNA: TGCGCCAGCAGCCACGGGACAGTAAGCACTGAAGCTTTCTTT.

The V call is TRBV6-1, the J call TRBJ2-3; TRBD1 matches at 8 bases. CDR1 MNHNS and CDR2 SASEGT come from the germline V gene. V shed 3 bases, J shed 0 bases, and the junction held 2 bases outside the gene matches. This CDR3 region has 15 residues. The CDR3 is CASSDRGLSTDTQYF. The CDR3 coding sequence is TGTGCCAGCAGTGACAGGGGGCTTAGCACAGATACGCAGTATTTT.

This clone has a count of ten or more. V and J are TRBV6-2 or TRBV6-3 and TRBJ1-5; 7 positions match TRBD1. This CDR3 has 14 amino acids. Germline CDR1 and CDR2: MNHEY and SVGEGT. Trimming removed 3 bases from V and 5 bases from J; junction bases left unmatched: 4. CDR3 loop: CASSYRDSDQPQHF. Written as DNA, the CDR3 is TGTGCCAGCAGTTATAGGGACAGCGATCAGCCCCAGCATTTT.

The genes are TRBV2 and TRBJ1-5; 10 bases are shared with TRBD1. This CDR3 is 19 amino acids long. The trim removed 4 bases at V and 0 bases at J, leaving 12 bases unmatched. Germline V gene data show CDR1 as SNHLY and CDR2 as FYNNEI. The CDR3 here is CASSATRGDRGYSNQPQHF. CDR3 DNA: TGTGCCAGCAGTGCCACTAGGGGGGACAGGGGCTATAGCAATCAGCCCCAGCATTTT.

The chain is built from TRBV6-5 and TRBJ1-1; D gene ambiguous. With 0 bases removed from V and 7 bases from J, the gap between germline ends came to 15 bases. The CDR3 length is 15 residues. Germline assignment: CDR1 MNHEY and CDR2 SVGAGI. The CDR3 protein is CASSYSNARSNEAFF. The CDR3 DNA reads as TGTGCCAGCAGTTACTCGAACGCCAGGTCTAATGAAGCTTTCTTT.